This paragraph covers one TCR beta chain sequence. Which antigen it targets is not known. No base quality information exists; no much larger clone differs at one position. The data were taken from a study of shared clonotypes between healthy human individuals (TCRdb year 2020). About the study as a whole: A couple of women and a few men aged 18 to 49 years were included in the cohort. For each donor, three plates each were used for CD4 naive and CD4 memory, two plates were used for CD8 naive, and one plate was used for CD8 memory. To estimate repertoire size and how much clonotypes are shared between individuals, the study performed deep sequencing of blood TCR repertoires from about 5 healthy adults. Libraries were prepared and TCR repertoires were sequenced by different laboratories using diverse techniques, in order to increase sequencing depth and limit assay-specific biases. Leukapheresis yielded between about 0.8 and 9.5 billion PBMCs per donor. The paper as a whole reports these results and caveats: Pairwise subsampling led to the expectation that sequencing depth would affect the degree of clonotype sharing among donors. Even with the large sequencing depth, rarefaction of the sorted-subset datasets indicated that sequencing was incomplete. Clonotypes shared by all four sorted-subset donors showed higher generation probabilities than non-shared clonotypes. The small number of donors limited the genetic and exposure-history diversity represented. Sharing across a few donors was observed for around 5% of naive CD4, under 4% of naive CD8, roughly 2.4% of memory CD4, and roughly 0.43% of memory CD8 clonotypes. Estimated clonotype richness was generally larger for naive than for memory subsets. Sampling was restricted to blood, and TCR repertoires in tissue are likely to differ from TCR repertoires in blood.

Using the deep immunoSEQ assay, multiplex PCR amplified TCR CDR3 regions from genomic DNA. For each cell subset, the extracted genomic DNA was distributed evenly across all wells of several immunoSEQ 96-well plates, and each plate served as one replicate. For sorted subsets, around 0.2 ug of genomic DNA, equivalent to around 29,000 T cell genomes, went into each replicate PCR. Purified libraries were measured with a Qubit 3.0 fluorometer, size-checked on a Bioanalyzer 2100, and measured again with the KAPA Library Quantification kit. Each immunoSEQ 96-well plate was sequenced on its own single-read 150-cycle Illumina NextSeq 550 flow cell. For the original study's pipeline: Because the immunoSEQ output held only junctional sequences and lacked quality scores, the filtering could not match the filtering applied to full-length reads. Sequences were annotated with PyIR, a Python wrapper for IgBLAST v1.9, using IMGT germline references to assign V/J genes and CDR3. Reads were filtered out if the reads had weak V/J assignments (E-value above 1e-6), no CDR3, stop codons, out-of-frame junctions, or ambiguous translated residues. V3J clonotypes were defined by identical inferred V gene, J gene, and CDR3 amino acid sequence. The percentage overlap between two repertoires was calculated by dividing the number of shared unique clonotypes by the size of the smaller repertoire. RTK rarefaction, the Chao1 estimator, and Recon v2.1 estimates of unobserved clonotypes were used to assess repertoire richness. Generation probabilities were computed with OLGA for all TCRbeta clonotypes obtained by the gDNA method from a handful of donors. In TCRdb, the immuneACCESS table is reduced to in-frame sequences with V and J assigned. These tables do not hold every clone; where another copy was compared, an unresolved V gene accounts for under half, and the others remain unexplained. V, J and clone size were drawn from that table, and D and trimming were deduced from the DNA. The sample table contains around 1.4 million clones; only one count was recorded for around 98.5% of them. The ten top clones hold 0.36% of the sample.

At the junction V is shortened by 8 bases and J by 0 bases, with 14 bases in between. The CDR3 starts with the cysteine, ends with the phenylalanine, and has 15 residues. The sequence is cut down to CDR3 DNA, 45 bases in frame from base 1. According to the germline V gene, CDR1 reads MNHNS and CDR2 reads SASEGT. The donors were healthy, HIV-negative adults with no recently reported acute infections or vaccinations. All donors were Caucasian adults living in Nashville, Tennessee, USA. CD4+ T cells were enriched by magnetic negative selection, after which naive cells were positively selected on CD45RA and the negative fraction was taken as the memory subset. Blood was collected by leukapheresis, and PBMCs were isolated by Ficoll-Histopaque density gradient centrifugation and then cryopreserved in liquid nitrogen vapor phase. Analytical flow cytometry was used to check the purity and quantity of each magnetically sorted T cell population. Each sorted fraction had its genomic DNA isolated and then quantified by UV absorbance on a Nanodrop 2000c.

The sequenced sample was naive CD4+ T cells sorted from blood. This specimen's cell subset or site label, interpreted: CD45RA+ positively selected. The receptor was isolated from a young man in good health. The V and J segments used are TRBV6-1 and TRBJ1-5; confidence is insufficient to name the D gene. The CDR3 in this case is CASVPDPYSNQPQHF. The bases are TGTGCCAGCGTCCCCGATCCTTATAGCAATCAGCCCCAGCATTTT.